This TCR beta chain was recovered during a study of cytomegalovirus exposure and HLA in healthy donors. Study-wide context: Some 200 million T cells yielded approximately 110 million unique TCR beta sequences in earlier analysis.

PCR amplification relied on 60 Vbeta primers (plus 13 Jbeta primers). The assay was immunoSEQ multiplex PCR, and TCRdb's table has in-frame clones only and misses some. This table holds a few hundred thousand clones, around 83% found once. In regard to this clone: Its antigen is currently unknown.

Findings and limits, study-wide: In a later analysis, the majority of CMV-associated beta chains seemingly showed HLA restriction.

This CDR3 region has 18 residues. In germline, CDR1 is LNHDA, CDR2 SQIVND (reference sequence). J gave up 4 bases and V 4 bases, and 17 bases lay outside the gene matches. The chain uses TRBV19 and TRBJ1-1, with 8 bases that match TRBD1. The material sequenced was PBMCs. The origin of this receptor is a woman aged 50 to 60 in good health and CMV-seropositive. The CDR3 protein is CASSRDGQGVVLGTEAFF. The CDR3 DNA reads TGTGCCAGTAGTAGGGACGGACAGGGAGTAGTGCTAGGCACTGAAGCTTTCTTT.